This T cell receptor beta chain derives from a study of T cell repertoires in cytomegalovirus infection. Note on this clonotype: The target antigen is unknown.

Study observations and caveats: The study found HLA-C-restricted CMV-specific TCR beta clonotypes dominating the ex vivo response.

MiXCR, applied by TCRdb to the reads, yields one record per CDR3 protein. The sample lists 750,000 to 900,000 distinct CDR3 sequences, 25% to 30% occurring once. This sequence originates from a human donor in good health (CMV status not recorded). Some clones in this sample may be carry-over from other donors' samples. Sequencing used cultured CD8+ T cells from PBMCs, obtained from culture after CMV antigen stimulation.

The CDR3 DNA reads TGTGCCAGCAGCCCCACGGGGGATGGAAACACCATATATTTT. This encodes CASSPTGDGNTIYF. V is TRBV6-5 and J is TRBJ1-3; D might be TRBD1 (5 bases). This CDR3 is built from 14 residues. V gave up 6 bases and J gave up 3 bases, with 12 bases separating them. Germline V gives CDR1 MNHEY, CDR2 SVGAGI.